This T cell receptor (beta chain) was sequenced in a study of T cell repertoires in cytomegalovirus infection. TCRdb independently ran MiXCR on the reads; one entry per CDR3 protein. The sample consists of roughly 920,000 distinct CDR3 sequences, approximately 31% of them appearing once. Points from the study as a whole: There were HLA-C-restricted CMV-specific TCR beta clonotypes dominating the ex vivo response.

This clonotype was counted a few times. The antigen is not known. The receptor comes from a human donor in good health (CMV status not recorded). Some clones in this sample may be carry-over from other donors' samples. Specimen: cultured CD8+ T cells from PBMCs, collected from culture after CMV antigen stimulation.

Here the CDR3 reads CATSETLRDRRYNEQFF. CDR3 in DNA: TGTGCCACCAGTGAGACCCTCCGGGACAGGCGTTACAATGAGCAGTTCTTC. This chain uses TRBV24-1 with TRBJ2-1; 8 bases map to TRBD1. V was clipped by 4 bases and J by 4 bases; unmatched bases: 11. This CDR3 is built from 17 residues. Germline lookup yields CDR1 KGHDR and CDR2 SFDVKD.